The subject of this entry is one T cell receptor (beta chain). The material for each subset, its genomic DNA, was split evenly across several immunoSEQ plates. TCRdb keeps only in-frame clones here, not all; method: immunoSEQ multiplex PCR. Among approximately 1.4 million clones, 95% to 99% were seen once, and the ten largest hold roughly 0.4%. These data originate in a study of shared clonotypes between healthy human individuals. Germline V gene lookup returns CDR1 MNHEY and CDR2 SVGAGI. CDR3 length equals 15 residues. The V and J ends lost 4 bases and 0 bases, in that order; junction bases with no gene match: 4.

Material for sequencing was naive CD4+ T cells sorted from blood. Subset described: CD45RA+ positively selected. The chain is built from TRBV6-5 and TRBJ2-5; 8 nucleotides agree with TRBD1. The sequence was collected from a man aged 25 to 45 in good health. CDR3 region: CASSLSQGDQETQYF. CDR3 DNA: TGTGCCAGCAGTTTGTCACAGGGGGACCAAGAGACCCAGTACTTC.